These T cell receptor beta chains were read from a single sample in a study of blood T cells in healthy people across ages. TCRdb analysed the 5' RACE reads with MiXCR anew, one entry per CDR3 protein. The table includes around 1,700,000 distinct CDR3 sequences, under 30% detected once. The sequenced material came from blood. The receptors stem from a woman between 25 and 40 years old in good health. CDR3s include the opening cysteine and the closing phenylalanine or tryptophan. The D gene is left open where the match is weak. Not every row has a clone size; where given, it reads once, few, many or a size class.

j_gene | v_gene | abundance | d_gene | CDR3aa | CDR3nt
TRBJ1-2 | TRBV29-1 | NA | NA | CSVEAPHGYTF | TGCAGCGTTGAGGCGCCACATGGCTACACCTTC
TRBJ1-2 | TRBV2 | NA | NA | CASRAQGLANYGYTF | TGTGCCAGCAGAGCTCAGGGATTAGCTAACTATGGCTACACCTTC
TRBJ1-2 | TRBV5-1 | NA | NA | CASTARALGSYGYTF | TGCGCCAGCACCGCGAGGGCCTTAGGAAGCTATGGCTACACCTTC
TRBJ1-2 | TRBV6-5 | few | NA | CASRQRYGYTF | TGTGCCAGCCGGCAGCGCTATGGCTACACCTTC
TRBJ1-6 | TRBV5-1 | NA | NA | CASSLIGVDSPLHF | TGCGCCAGCAGCTTGATCGGGGTCGATTCACCCCTCCACTTT
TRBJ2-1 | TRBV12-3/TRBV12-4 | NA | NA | CASSLSRHLIYNEQFF | TGTGCCAGCAGTTTAAGTAGACACCTGATCTACAATGAGCAGTTCTTC
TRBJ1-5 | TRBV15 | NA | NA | CATSRDRAPNQPQHF | TGTGCCACCAGCAGAGATCGGGCTCCCAATCAGCCCCAGCATTTT
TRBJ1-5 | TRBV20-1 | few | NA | CSARAVGGELQSGPHF | TGCAGTGCTAGGGCTGTGGGGGGGGAATTGCAATCAGGGCCGCATTTT
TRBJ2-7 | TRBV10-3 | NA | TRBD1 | CAILVGGTGGDEQYF | TGTGCCATTTTGGTCGGGGGGACAGGGGGCGACGAGCAGTACTTC
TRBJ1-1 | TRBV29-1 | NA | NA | CSVDGGRTEAFF | TGCAGCGTTGATGGAGGGCGCACTGAAGCTTTCTTT
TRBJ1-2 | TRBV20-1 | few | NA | CSASEAGYIYGYTF | TGCAGTGCTAGCGAGGCAGGTTATATCTATGGCTACACCTTC
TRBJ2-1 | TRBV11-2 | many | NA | CASSLWPDYNEQFF | TGTGCCAGCAGCTTATGGCCAGACTACAATGAGCAGTTCTTC
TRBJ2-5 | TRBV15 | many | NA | CATSREGDSVETQYF | TGTGCCACCAGCAGAGAAGGGGACTCCGTGGAGACCCAGTACTTC
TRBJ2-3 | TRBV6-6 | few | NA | CASSRGVPTDTQYF | TGTGCCAGCAGTCGCGGGGTGCCCACAGATACGCAGTATTTT
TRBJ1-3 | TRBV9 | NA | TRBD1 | CASSASTGGGNTIYF | TGTGCCAGCAGCGCCTCCACAGGGGGAGGAAACACCATATATTTT
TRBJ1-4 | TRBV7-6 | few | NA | CASSFGGADEKLFF | TGTGCCAGCAGCTTTGGGGGCGCAGATGAAAAACTGTTTTTT
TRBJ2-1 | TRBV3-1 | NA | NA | CASSDVTGSNEQFF | TGTGCCAGCAGCGACGTGACAGGTAGCAATGAGCAGTTCTTC
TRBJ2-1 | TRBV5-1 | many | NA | CASSSTEWSSYNEQFF | TGCGCCAGCAGCTCTACAGAGTGGAGCTCCTACAATGAGCAGTTCTTC
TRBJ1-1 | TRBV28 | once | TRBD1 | CASSLIQGVVTEAFF | TGTGCCAGCAGTTTAATACAGGGGGTGGTGACTGAAGCTTTCTTT
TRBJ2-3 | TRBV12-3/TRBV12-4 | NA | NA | CASSERVMGTDAQYF | TGTGCCAGCAGTGAGAGGGTAATGGGCACAGATGCGCAGTATTTT
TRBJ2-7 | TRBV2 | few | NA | CASRERNQYF | TGTGCCAGCAGGGAAAGGAATCAGTACTTC